These T cell receptor beta chains were read from a single sample in a study of tumor T cells in aggressive B-cell lymphoma. TCRdb's table, derived via immunoSEQ multiplex PCR, lists solely in-frame clones and lacks some. This sample yields about 5,600 clones, of which less than 85% are seen a single time; approximately 2.9% belongs to the top ten. The sequenced sample consisted of tumor tissue. The source of these receptors is an adult with diffuse large B cell lymphoma. Each CDR3 is given with its conserved first and last residue. The D gene is left open where the match is weak. Clone size, where shown, is once, few, many, or a class for clones that have expanded.

CDR3nt	CDR3aa	d_gene	j_gene	abundance	v_gene
TGTGCCAGCAGCGGGACAGGGGGGAGCAATCAGCCCCAGCATTTT	CASSGTGGSNQPQHF	TRBD1	TRBJ1-5	-	TRBV5-5
TGTGCCAGTAGTTCTCTGGGACAGGGGGGCGGCTACACCTTC	CASSSLGQGGGYTF	TRBD1	TRBJ1-2	-	TRBV19
TGCGCCAGCAGCAGTGGAGTTTCGGGTGATACGCAGTATTTT	CASSSGVSGDTQYF	-	TRBJ2-3	-	TRBV5-1
TGCGCCAGCAGCTTGGCCGTAGGACTCTACGAGCAGTACTTC	CASSLAVGLYEQYF	-	TRBJ2-7	-	TRBV5-1
TGCAGCGTTATAGTGGGGGCAGAGAACTATGGCTACACCTTC	CSVIVGAENYGYTF	-	TRBJ1-2	few	TRBV29-1
TGCGCCAGCAGCCGAGGAGGGAGCGTTGGCACAGATACGCAGTATTTT	CASSRGGSVGTDTQYF	-	TRBJ2-3	-	TRBV4-1
TGTGCCAGCAGCTTAACTAACAGCGGGAGGGTAACGGATACGCAGTATTTT	CASSLTNSGRVTDTQYF	TRBD2	TRBJ2-3	once	TRBV11-1
TGTGCCAGCAGTTATGGGACAGGGGAGCTGAGGACCCAGTACTTC	CASSYGTGELRTQYF	TRBD1	TRBJ2-5	-	TRBV6-5
TGTGCCAGCAGAACGCGGGGGGACCAGGTTGGCTACGAGCAGTACTTC	CASRTRGDQVGYEQYF	TRBD2	TRBJ2-7	once	TRBV27
TGTGCCAGCAGTTTAGAGTACACCATATATTTT	CASSLEYTIYF	-	TRBJ1-3	-	TRBV28
TGCGCCAGCAGCAAAAGTCCACTAGGCACAGAGAAAGCTTTCTTT	CASSKSPLGTEKAFF	-	TRBJ1-1	-	TRBV4-1
TGTGCCAGTAGTATCGGACTGACTAGCGGATTCGCCTACGAGCAGTACTTC	CASSIGLTSGFAYEQYF	TRBD2	TRBJ2-7	-	TRBV19
TGTGCCAGCTCATCGGGCAGGGGGCGGTCTAATGAAAAACTGTTTTTT	CASSSGRGRSNEKLFF	TRBD1	TRBJ1-4	-	TRBV18
TGTGCCAGCAGCTTCTTTCTAGACTCCGGGGAGCTGTTTTTT	CASSFFLDSGELFF	-	TRBJ2-2	-	TRBV11-2
TGTGCCAGCAGTTACTCGATTCGCGGGGATCGAGGGACCCAGTACTTC	CASSYSIRGDRGTQYF	-	TRBJ2-5	-	TRBV6-5
TGTGCCAGCAGCCCCCAGACTAGCGCGAGCTCCTACAATGAGCAGTTCTTC	CASSPQTSASSYNEQFF	TRBD2	TRBJ2-1	-	TRBV4-2
TGTGCCAGTATCCCATTTTATACAGGGGATCCCTACGAGCAGTACTTC	CASIPFYTGDPYEQYF	TRBD1	TRBJ2-7	-	TRBV5-6
TGTGCCAGTAGGACTAGCGGGAGTGGAGAGACCCAGTACTTC	CASRTSGSGETQYF	TRBD2	TRBJ2-5	-	TRBV19
TGCGCCAGCGGGGGCTGGGACAGGATGACCTACGAGCAGTACTTC	CASGGWDRMTYEQYF	TRBD1	TRBJ2-7	-	TRBV10-1
TGTGCCAGCAGTTCCCCCCCGGCCTACGAGCAGTACTTC	CASSSPPAYEQYF	-	TRBJ2-7	-	TRBV28
TGTGCCAGCAGTGGAGAATACGAGCAGTACTTC	CASSGEYEQYF	-	TRBJ2-7	-	TRBV2
TGTGCCAGCAGCTTTAGCGGTTCCTACCAAGAGACCCAGTACTTC	CASSFSGSYQETQYF	-	TRBJ2-5	-	TRBV7-2
TGTGCCAGCAGTGGAGAGCGGGAGTCCTACGAGCAGTACTTC	CASSGERESYEQYF	TRBD2	TRBJ2-7	-	TRBV6-1
TGTGCCAGCAGCTTAGGGGGCGGGACAGGGGGCCAGCCCCAGCATTTT	CASSLGGGTGGQPQHF	TRBD1	TRBJ1-5	-	TRBV7-2
TGCGCCAGCAGTCACCTTCAGGGTAGGGAGACCCAGTACTTC	CASSHLQGRETQYF	-	TRBJ2-5	-	TRBV5-1
TGTGCCAGCAGTGAACAGGGGCGCTCTGGCTACACCTTC	CASSEQGRSGYTF	-	TRBJ1-2	once	TRBV2
TGTGCCAGCAGTTTTTCCGGGAAGGAGCAGTTCTTC	CASSFSGKEQFF	-	TRBJ2-1	-	TRBV27
TGTGCCAGCAGTTCCCTCCCGGGAGCGGGAGGCTACACCTTC	CASSSLPGAGGYTF	-	TRBJ1-2	-	TRBV28
TGCGCCAGCAGTGAGCCATCCGGGACAGGGGGCACAGATACGCAGTATTTT	CASSEPSGTGGTDTQYF	TRBD1	TRBJ2-3	-	TRBV10-1
TGTGCCAGTAGTATAGCGGGTCAGGGATTCACCTACAAGCAGTACTTC	CASSIAGQGFTYKQYF	-	TRBJ2-7	-	TRBV19
TGTGCCTGGAGTGTACGGTGGGGGCCTAGCGGGAGGATCTACGAGCAGTACTTC	CAWSVRWGPSGRIYEQYF	TRBD2	TRBJ2-7	-	TRBV30
TGCGCCAGCTTCACAGTGCCGTCTGATACGCAGTATTTT	CASFTVPSDTQYF	-	TRBJ2-3	-	TRBV10-1
TGTGCCAGCAGCTTAGGAAGTAGTCGCGAGCAGTACTTC	CASSLGSSREQYF	-	TRBJ2-7	-	TRBV13
TGTGCCAGCAGCGGGCAGGGGGCCCTCACTGGAAACACCATATATTTT	CASSGQGALTGNTIYF	TRBD1	TRBJ1-3	-	TRBV9
TGTGCCAGCAGCGCAGCCGGGACAGGGGGCGCCTACGAGCAGTACTTC	CASSAAGTGGAYEQYF	TRBD1	TRBJ2-7	-	TRBV11-2
TGTGCCAGCAGCTCCCGTTCTGGGCGGGAGAGCTCCTACGAGCAGTACTTC	CASSSRSGRESSYEQYF	TRBD2	TRBJ2-7	-	TRBV5-6
TGTGCCAGCAGCTTAGCGAGGGCCCAGGACTACTACGAGCAGTACTTC	CASSLARAQDYYEQYF	-	TRBJ2-7	-	TRBV7-9
TGTGCCAGCAGTTTATCCTCTCAGCCCCAGCATTTT	CASSLSSQPQHF	-	TRBJ1-5	-	TRBV28
TGTGCCAGCAGCTTTTCACAGATTAACACTGAAGCTTTCTTT	CASSFSQINTEAFF	-	TRBJ1-1	-	TRBV7-9
TGTGCCAGTAGTATATTACGGTTGGAAGCGGAGGTCCGCTCCTACAATGAGCAGTTCTTC	CASSILRLEAEVRSYNEQFF	-	TRBJ2-1	-	TRBV19
TGTGCCAGCACCCGGCCGGGACAAGAGACCCAGTACTTC	CASTRPGQETQYF	-	TRBJ2-5	-	TRBV6-5
TGTGCCAGCTCACCACGGGACACTTATACTGGAAACACCATATATTTT	CASSPRDTYTGNTIYF	-	TRBJ1-3	-	TRBV18
TGTGCCAGTAGTAGAGGCCCAAACTACGAGCAGTACTTC	CASSRGPNYEQYF	-	TRBJ2-7	-	TRBV19
TGTGCCAGCAGCTTGTTCCGGGACTTCCGCACAGATACGCAGTATTTT	CASSLFRDFRTDTQYF	-	TRBJ2-3	-	TRBV5-5
TGTGCCAGCTCACCACAGCAGGGTCGGGGAAACACCATATATTTT	CASSPQQGRGNTIYF	-	TRBJ1-3	-	TRBV18
TGTGCCAGCAGCCCTAGAACGGGACTAGCGGGCTACAATGAGCAGTTCTTC	CASSPRTGLAGYNEQFF	TRBD2	TRBJ2-1	once	TRBV11-2
TGTGCCAGCAGTTTGATCGGGGAGAGCGAGCAGTACTTC	CASSLIGESEQYF	-	TRBJ2-7	-	TRBV28
TGTGCCAGCAGAGTCTCCGCAAGCCTTTACAATGAGCAGTTCTTC	CASRVSASLYNEQFF	-	TRBJ2-1	few	TRBV27
TGTGCCAGCAGCGTAAACCCAGCGGGAGGCCCCTACGAGCAGTACTTC	CASSVNPAGGPYEQYF	TRBD2	TRBJ2-7	few	TRBV9
TGTGCCAGCAGCCCGGGACAGAACTCTGGAAACACCATATATTTT	CASSPGQNSGNTIYF	TRBD1	TRBJ1-3	-	TRBV2